This T cell receptor beta chain was documented in a study of human CD8 memory T cell subsets. Libraries targeted TCR beta using 5' RACE with UMIs. TCRdb re-derived calls from the 5' RACE reads in MiXCR, one entry per CDR3 protein. Of 7,300 or so distinct CDR3 sequences detected, 3% to 5% appear once; the ten largest clones hold about 38%. The study's findings and limits: Stem-like memory and precursor exhausted T cells had similarly high diversity, unlike effector memory cells. The study sequenced T cell receptor beta chains and no other chains.

The table lists this clonotype with a few counts. Its specificity is unknown. V was pared by 2 bases and J by 0 bases, with 8 bases between. This CDR3 has 15 amino acids. Germline values: CDR1 LNHNV, CDR2 YYDKDF (reference sequence). RNA came from duplicate vials of around 140,000 sorted CD8+ T cells per subset. The chain joins TRBV15 to TRBJ2-1, with a possible D match to TRBD2 (5 bases). This TCR was recovered from a human donor in good health. The specimen sequenced was CD8+ T cells from PBMCs. The CDR3 region has the DNA TGTGCCACCAGCAGAATCGGACTCTCCTACAATGAGCAGTTCTTC. Protein product: CATSRIGLSYNEQFF.